Following are 25 T cell receptor beta chains from one sample sequenced in a study of T cells after yellow fever vaccination. MiXCR, run by TCRdb on the 5' RACE reads, gives a single entry per CDR3 protein. The sample holds 140,000 to 150,000 distinct CDR3 sequences, under 7% seen once. The sequenced sample was CD4+ T cells sorted from PBMCs, obtained 10 days after the yellow fever booster vaccination. The receptors were gathered from a man younger than 40 who received the YFV17D yellow fever vaccine.

This clonotype was seen at least ten times. This sequence joins TRBV12-3 or TRBV12-4 and TRBJ2-1, with D tentatively TRBD2 (6 bases). The length of the CDR3 is 14 residues. V was clipped by 6 bases and J by 4 bases, with 13 bases between them. CDR3 coding DNA: TGTGCCAGCAGGGGCGGGACCAGGTACAATGAGCAGTTCTTC. Amino acid sequence: CASRGGTRYNEQFF.

This clonotype was recorded at least ten times. The genes are TRBV27 and TRBJ2-5; 7 bases fit TRBD2. There are 14 residues in the CDR3. The V gene end was trimmed by 1 base and the J gene end by 5 bases; junction bases not matched to a gene: 4. Germline CDR1 reads MNHEY; CDR2 reads SMNVEV (reference sequence). The CDR3 region is CASSLWGGLETQYF. The CDR3 nucleotides are TGTGCCAGCAGTTTATGGGGGGGATTGGAGACCCAGTACTTC.

The table lists this clonotype with many counts. The rearrangement links TRBV12-3 or TRBV12-4 to TRBJ2-7; D may be TRBD2 (6 bases). There are 17 residues in the CDR3. V dropped 3 bases and J dropped 1 base, with 19 bases sitting between them. DNA of the CDR3: TGTGCCAGCAGTTTTGCCCCTGGGGGGAAAAGGTCCTACGAGCAGTACTTC. Residues: CASSFAPGGKRSYEQYF.

This clonotype came up many times. The chain carries TRBV7-6 and TRBJ2-7; 8 bases map to TRBD1. This CDR3 has 15 residues. J was trimmed by 6 bases and V by 6 bases; bases with no gene match: 13. Germline loops: CDR1 SGHVS, CDR2 FNYEAQ. CDR3 amino acids: CASRRMDRESPEQYF. The CDR3 region has the DNA TGTGCCAGCAGGCGGATGGACAGGGAGTCTCCCGAGCAGTACTTC.

This clonotype showed up many times. The gene calls are TRBV28 and TRBJ2-1; TRBD2 aligns across 11 bases. After removal of 7 bases from V and 4 bases from J, the junction contained 3 bases not matched to a gene. Per the germline V gene, CDR1 is MDHEN and CDR2 is SYDVKM. The CDR3 is 14 residues long. The CDR3 DNA follows: TGTGCCAGCACCGTAGCGGGAGGGTACAATGAGCAGTTCTTC. Protein sequence: CASTVAGGYNEQFF.

This clonotype was recorded many times. The chain couples TRBV29-1 to TRBJ2-2; no reliable D call. V lost 8 bases, J lost 5 bases, and 12 bases lay in between. This CDR3 spans 12 amino acids. CDR1 SQVTM and CDR2 ANQGSEA come from the germline V gene. This chain's CDR3 is CSLQRGTGELFF. The CDR3 DNA is TGCAGCCTCCAGCGAGGAACCGGGGAGCTGTTTTTT.

The V call is TRBV20-1, the J call TRBJ1-5; D ambiguous. The CDR3 contains 13 residues. The V and J ends lost 6 bases and 4 bases respectively, with 13 bases between them. Germline V lookup: CDR1 DFQATT, CDR2 SNEGSKA (reference sequence). Here the CDR3 DNA reads TGCAGTGCCCCCGTGGGGAGGAATCAGCCCCAGCATTTT. It specifies CSAPVGRNQPQHF.

This clonotype was detected once. The junction differs from germline at one of its ends, possibly a read error. The V call is TRBV24-1, the J call TRBJ2-3; 9 bases align to TRBD2. The CDR3 runs 15 residues. CDR1 is KGHDR, CDR2 SFDVKD, per germline. The CDR3 DNA reads TGTGTCACCGCCGGGTCTAGCGGGATGTCAGATACGCAGTATTTT. This gives the protein CVTAGSSGMSDTQYF.

In its sample, this clonotype was seen many times. The chain links TRBV10-3 to TRBJ1-1; D is unclear. The V end was cut by 2 bases, the J end by 6 bases, with 16 bases between. Germline V gives CDR1 ENHRY, CDR2 SYGVKD. This CDR3 contains 15 residues. CDR3 amino acids: CAISERTRERAEAFF. In DNA, the CDR3 is TGTGCCATCAGTGAGCGGACCCGGGAGCGCGCTGAAGCTTTCTTT.

This clonotype came up many times. The V gene is TRBV5-1, the J gene TRBJ1-3, with D uncertain. V lost 7 bases to trimming and J lost 0 bases, with 11 bases between them. The length of the CDR3 is 14 residues. Germline V gene sequence: CDR1 SGHRS, CDR2 YFSETQ. CDR3 in amino acids: CASGQGSSGNTIYF. Written as DNA, the CDR3 is TGCGCCAGCGGGCAAGGGAGCTCTGGAAACACCATATATTTT.

This clonotype was observed many times. The chain joins TRBV3-1 to TRBJ2-1; 9 nucleotides line up with TRBD2. The trim removed 10 bases at V and 6 bases at J, leaving 4 bases unmatched. Germline CDR1 and CDR2: LGHDT and YNNKEL (reference sequence). This CDR3 is built from 12 residues. DNA for the CDR3: TGTGCCACTAGGGGACTAGCCAATGAGCAGTTCTTC. Translated, it gives CATRGLANEQFF.

This clonotype was found many times. The rearrangement joins TRBV15 to TRBJ2-7; the D is unclear. Trimming removed 0 bases from V and 1 base from J, with 4 bases in between. Germline V gives CDR1 LNHNV, CDR2 YYDKDF (reference sequence). The CDR3 is made up of 13 amino acids. This CDR3 reads CATSRDWSYEQYF. The CDR3 DNA follows: TGTGCCACCAGCAGAGACTGGTCCTACGAGCAGTACTTC.

This clonotype was seen ten or more times. The J gene is TRBJ1-5, the V gene TRBV20-1, with D unclear. The CDR3 is 14 amino acids. The germline CDR1 and CDR2 sequences are DFQATT and SNEGSKA (reference sequence). The V end was cut by 3 bases, the J end by 3 bases, with 12 bases between. The CDR3 loop reads CSARATGNNQPQHF. The CDR3 nucleotides read TGCAGTGCTAGGGCGACGGGGAACAATCAGCCCCAGCATTTT.

In its sample, this clonotype was seen many times. This sequence joins TRBV7-2 and TRBJ2-5; D is perhaps TRBD1 (6 bases). Germline CDR1 SGHTA, CDR2 FQGNSA. V lost 5 bases to trimming and J lost 10 bases, with 11 bases between them. The CDR3 has 11 amino acids. This CDR3 is CASSLLRGQYF. The CDR3 DNA reads TGTGCCAGCAGCCTCCTCAGGGGCCAGTACTTC.

For this clonotype: Since a much larger clone is just one base distant, this may be a read error. The V gene is TRBV19, the J gene TRBJ2-7; D remains unclear. V lost 4 bases to trimming and J lost 3 bases, with 7 bases between them. The germline V gene encodes CDR1 LNHDA and CDR2 SQIVND (reference sequence). The CDR3 covers 12 residues. The CDR3 DNA reads TGTGCCAGTAGTAGCGACGGCTACGAGCAGTACTTC. Protein: CASSSDGYEQYF. Full variable domain (remainder filled in from reference TRBV19 and TRBJ2-7): DGGITQSPKYLFRKEGQNVTLSCEQNLNHDAMYWYRQDPGQGLRLIYYSQIVNDFQKGDIAEGYSVSREKKESFPLTVTSAQKNPTAFYLCASSSDGYEQYFGPGTRLTVT.

There are a few counts of this clonotype. This chain links TRBV5-1 with TRBJ2-1; D is perhaps TRBD1 (5 bases). V lost 0 bases and J lost 0, with 7 bases in between. CDR1 is SGHRS, CDR2 YFSETQ, per germline. The CDR3 covers 15 residues. The CDR3 region is CASSLVDSSYNEQFF. The CDR3 coding sequence is TGCGCCAGCAGCTTGGTAGACAGCTCCTACAATGAGCAGTTCTTC.

This clonotype was recorded many times. V and J are TRBV20-1 and TRBJ2-1, with D unclear. Trimming shortened V by 1 base and J by 10 bases, and 11 bases separated the two germline ends. This CDR3 spans 12 amino acids. In germline, CDR1 is DFQATT, CDR2 SNEGSKA (reference sequence). The CDR3 is CSARGPRAEQFF. The CDR3, as DNA: TGCAGTGCTAGAGGTCCCCGTGCGGAGCAGTTCTTC.

Many counts were recorded for this clonotype. The chain carries TRBV12-3 or TRBV12-4 and TRBJ2-7, with no clear D. CDR3 length: 14 amino acids. Trimming took 1 base from V and 1 from J, leaving 8 bases between them. DNA of the CDR3: TGTGCCAGCAGTTTAGATGGGGTTTCCTACGAGCAGTACTTC. Protein product: CASSLDGVSYEQYF.

A few counts support this clonotype. V is TRBV19 and J is TRBJ2-1, with TRBD2 matching over 16 bases. CDR1 and CDR2 from the germline V gene are LNHDA and SQIVND (reference sequence). The CDR3 is 20 amino acids. V shed 4 bases and J 2 bases; nucleotides not matched to a gene: 11. The CDR3 here is CASSRAPGTSGRGAYNEQFF. The CDR3 nucleotides are TGTGCCAGTAGTAGGGCCCCCGGGACTAGCGGGAGGGGCGCCTACAATGAGCAGTTCTTC.

This clonotype appeared a few times. V and J are TRBV19 and TRBJ2-1, with D possibly TRBD2 on 6 matching bases. Germline CDR1 LNHDA, CDR2 SQIVND (reference sequence). This CDR3 spans 14 amino acids. The V end lost 3 bases, the J end lost 9 bases, and 15 bases lay between the germline ends. The CDR3 nucleotides read TGTGCCAGTAGTATTGCGGGACCCCCGGGTGAGCAGTTCTTC. Protein sequence: CASSIAGPPGEQFF.

This clonotype has a count of ten or more. The V and J genes are TRBV30 and TRBJ2-1, with D possibly TRBD2 on 6 matching bases. The CDR3 has 10 residues. V lost 5 bases, J lost 9 bases, and 8 bases lay in between. Germline lookup yields CDR1 GTSNPN and CDR2 SVGIG (reference sequence). CDR3 region: CAWVGSEQFF. CDR3 in DNA: TGTGCCTGGGTCGGGAGTGAGCAGTTCTTC.

The chain links TRBV20-1 to TRBJ2-7; 9 bases line up with TRBD1. Per germline, CDR1 DFQATT and CDR2 SNEGSKA (reference sequence). The CDR3 length is 15 residues. Trimming cost V 4 bases and J 6 bases; bases outside gene matches: 13. The CDR3 protein is CSAISPRTGVAEQYF. Written as DNA, the CDR3 is TGCAGTGCTATCTCCCCCAGGACAGGGGTTGCCGAGCAGTACTTC.

V usage is TRBV28 and J usage is TRBJ1-6; D is perhaps TRBD1 (5 bases). The CDR3 consists of 14 residues. The V end was cut by 1 base, the J end by 7 bases, with 8 bases between. Germline V gives CDR1 MDHEN, CDR2 SYDVKM. CDR3 protein: CASSLSGPNSPLHF. As DNA, the CDR3 is TGTGCCAGCAGTTTATCGGGGCCAAATTCACCCCTCCACTTT.

The chain joins TRBV7-2 to TRBJ2-3; D uncertain. This CDR3 comprises 14 residues. V was shortened by 0 bases and J by 5 bases, with 9 bases between the two germline ends. Germline CDR1 reads SGHTA; CDR2 reads FQGNSA. CDR3 protein: CASSLARVVDTQYF. CDR3 nucleotide sequence: TGTGCCAGCAGCTTAGCCCGGGTTGTAGATACGCAGTATTTT.

This clonotype was seen at least ten times. The V and J genes are TRBV7-9 and TRBJ2-2; 10 positions agree with TRBD1. The CDR3 sequence is 16 residues long. Germline values: CDR1 SEHNR, CDR2 FQNEAQ (reference sequence). V gave up 3 bases and J gave up 6 bases; unmatched junction bases: 7. The CDR3 is CASSFRDRGFAGELFF. The CDR3 bases are TGTGCCAGCAGCTTCCGGGACAGGGGTTTCGCCGGGGAGCTGTTTTTT.